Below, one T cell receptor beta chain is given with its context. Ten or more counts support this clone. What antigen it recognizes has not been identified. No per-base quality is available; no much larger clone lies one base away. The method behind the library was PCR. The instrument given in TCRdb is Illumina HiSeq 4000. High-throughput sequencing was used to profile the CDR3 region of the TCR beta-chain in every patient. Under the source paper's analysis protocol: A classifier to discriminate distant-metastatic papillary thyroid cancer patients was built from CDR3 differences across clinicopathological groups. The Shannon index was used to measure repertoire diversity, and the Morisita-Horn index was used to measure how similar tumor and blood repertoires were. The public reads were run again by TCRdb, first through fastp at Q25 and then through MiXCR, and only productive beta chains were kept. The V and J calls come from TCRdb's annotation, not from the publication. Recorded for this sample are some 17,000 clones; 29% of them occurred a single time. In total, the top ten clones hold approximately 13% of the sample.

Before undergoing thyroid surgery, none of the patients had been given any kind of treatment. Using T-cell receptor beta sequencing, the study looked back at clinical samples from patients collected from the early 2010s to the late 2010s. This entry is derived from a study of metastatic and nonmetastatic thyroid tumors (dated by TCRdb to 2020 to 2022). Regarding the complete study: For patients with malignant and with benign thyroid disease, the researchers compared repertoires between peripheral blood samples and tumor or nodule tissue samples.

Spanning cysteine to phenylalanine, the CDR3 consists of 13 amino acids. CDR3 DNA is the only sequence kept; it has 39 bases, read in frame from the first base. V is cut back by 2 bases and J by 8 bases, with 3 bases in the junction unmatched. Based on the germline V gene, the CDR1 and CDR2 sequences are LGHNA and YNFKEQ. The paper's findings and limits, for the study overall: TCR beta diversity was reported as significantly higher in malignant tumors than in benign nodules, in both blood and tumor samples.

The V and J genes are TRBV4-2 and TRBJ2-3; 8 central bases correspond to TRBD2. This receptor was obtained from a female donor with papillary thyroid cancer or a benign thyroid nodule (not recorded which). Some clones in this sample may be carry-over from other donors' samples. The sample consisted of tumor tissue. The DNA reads TGTGCCAGCAGCCAACGTCTAGCGGGTACGCAGTATTTT. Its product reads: CASSQRLAGTQYF.